The 2 T cell receptor beta chains below come from one sample, sequenced in a study of T cells after yellow fever vaccination. TCRdb analysed the 5' RACE reads with MiXCR anew, one entry per CDR3 protein. This table holds 120,000 or so distinct CDR3 sequences, over 8% found once. Material: CD8+ T cells sorted from PBMCs, obtained on the day of the yellow fever booster vaccination. These TCRs come from a young man who received the YFV17D yellow fever vaccine.

This clonotype was found a few times. The V and J genes are TRBV24-1 and TRBJ1-1, with no clear D. V lost 2 bases and J lost 4, with 13 bases in between. CDR3 length: 15 residues. Germline V gives CDR1 KGHDR, CDR2 SFDVKD. The CDR3 region is CATSDSDGWGTEAFF. In nucleotides, the CDR3 is TGTGCCACCAGTGATTCGGACGGATGGGGCACTGAAGCTTTCTTT.

In this sample, this clonotype turned up a few times. J is TRBJ2-5 and V is TRBV4-1, with unresolved D. The CDR3 extends over 13 amino acids. Germline CDR1 reads MGHRA; CDR2 reads YSYEKL. The ends were cut back, 4 bases at V and 5 bases at J, with 11 bases in the middle. CDR3 nucleotide sequence: TGCGCCAGCAGCCCTCGGATGATGGAGACCCAGTACTTC. Translation: CASSPRMMETQYF.